This is a list of T cell receptor beta chains from one sample in a study of blood T cell repertoires in COVID-19. Method: immunoSEQ multiplex PCR; TCRdb's copy keeps in-frame clones and lacks some. The repertoire includes about 250,000 clones, about 90% of them detected once, and approximately 1.9% sits in the top ten. Sequencing input: PBMCs or T cells enriched from blood (not recorded which). Receptor source: a woman aged 18-29 years who had recovered from COVID-19. The CDR3 runs from the conserved cysteine through the conserved F or W. Fields, in order: V gene, D gene, J gene, clone size, CDR3 protein, CDR3 DNA. A D gene is named only where the DNA matches it firmly. Expanded clones are given a class, and other clones once, few, many or no size at all.

TRBV6-4	TRBD1	TRBJ2-3	many	CASSETGGGTDTQYF	TGTGCCAGCAGCGAAACAGGGGGCGGCACAGATACGCAGTATTTT
TRBV28	-	TRBJ1-5	-	CASTTNHRPQHF	TGTGCCAGCACCACCAATCATAGGCCCCAGCATTTT
TRBV4-2	-	TRBJ2-3	-	CASSQDSDWEAGDTQYF	TGTGCCAGCAGCCAAGATTCGGACTGGGAAGCCGGAGATACGCAGTATTTT
TRBV10-3	TRBD2	TRBJ2-1	-	CAIRGAGGYNEQFF	TGTGCCATCAGGGGAGCGGGAGGGTACAATGAGCAGTTCTTC
TRBV7-8	-	TRBJ2-7	-	CASSRTRVKVSYEQYF	TGTGCCAGCAGCCGAACCAGGGTAAAAGTCTCGTACGAGCAGTACTTC
TRBV28	-	TRBJ2-3	-	CASRGTFRGTDTQYF	TGTGCCAGCAGGGGGACTTTCCGAGGCACAGATACGCAGTATTTT
TRBV4-1	-	TRBJ2-5	-	CASSQGLPETQYF	TGCGCCAGCAGCCAGGGACTCCCGGAGACCCAGTACTTC
TRBV5-4	TRBD2	TRBJ2-1	-	CASSLSGGSLYNEQFF	TGTGCCAGCAGCTTGAGTGGCGGGAGTTTATACAATGAGCAGTTCTTC
TRBV7-9	TRBD1	TRBJ1-1	-	CASQTGGDTEAFF	TGTGCCAGCCAGACAGGGGGAGATACTGAAGCTTTCTTT
TRBV11-2	TRBD1	TRBJ1-2	-	CASSRPGQVDGYTF	TGTGCCAGCAGTAGGCCGGGACAGGTGGATGGCTACACCTTC
TRBV2	-	TRBJ1-5	-	CASSEALQGNQPQHF	TGTGCCAGCAGTGAAGCGCTTCAGGGCAATCAGCCCCAGCATTTT
TRBV11-2	TRBD2	TRBJ2-5	-	CASSLTSGSVETQYF	TGTGCCAGCAGCCTGACTAGCGGGAGTGTAGAGACCCAGTACTTC
TRBV28	-	TRBJ1-5	once	CASSFPTGIQPQHF	TGTGCCAGCAGTTTCCCCACAGGGATACAGCCCCAGCATTTT
TRBV19	-	TRBJ1-2	-	CASSPSTGQGGYTF	TGTGCCAGTAGTCCGAGCACAGGGCAAGGAGGCTACACCTTC
TRBV28	-	TRBJ2-4	-	CASSGGGRLNIQYF	TGTGCCAGCAGTGGGGGGGGGCGGTTAAACATTCAGTACTTC
TRBV15	-	TRBJ1-2	-	CATSRDGQSFGGYTF	TGTGCCACCAGCAGAGACGGACAGTCTTTCGGTGGCTACACCTTC
TRBV9	-	TRBJ1-5	-	CASSVGGSGQPQHF	TGTGCCAGCAGCGTAGGAGGGAGCGGTCAGCCCCAGCATTTT
TRBV2	-	TRBJ1-5	-	CASRDISNQPQHF	TGTGCCAGCAGGGACATTAGCAATCAGCCCCAGCATTTT
TRBV14	-	TRBJ2-7	-	CASSPTESGVSYF	TGTGCCAGCAGCCCTACGGAATCCGGGGTAAGCTACTTC
TRBV7-9	-	TRBJ1-4	-	CASSSRGMGGEKLFF	TGTGCCAGCAGCTCTCGCGGGATGGGAGGCGAAAAACTGTTTTTT
TRBV5-1	-	TRBJ1-1	-	CASSPQDSMNTEAFF	TGCGCCAGCAGCCCCCAGGACAGCATGAACACTGAAGCTTTCTTT
TRBV19	TRBD1	TRBJ1-2	-	CASSLGTGPSNYGYTF	TGTGCCAGTAGTTTGGGGACAGGGCCTTCTAACTATGGCTACACCTTC
TRBV9	TRBD2	TRBJ2-1	-	CASSVRASGRENEQFF	TGTGCCAGCAGCGTTCGAGCTAGCGGGAGGGAGAATGAGCAGTTCTTC
TRBV6-5	-	TRBJ2-1	-	CASSYDWGPRVQFF	TGTGCCAGCAGTTACGATTGGGGGCCAAGGGTACAGTTCTTC
TRBV18	-	TRBJ2-7	-	CASSPVGGGGRIYEQYF	TGTGCCAGCTCACCAGTTGGAGGGGGCGGGCGCATCTACGAGCAGTACTTC
TRBV2	-	TRBJ1-2	-	CASSEFPDKNYGYTF	TGTGCCAGCAGTGAGTTCCCAGACAAAAACTATGGCTACACCTTC
TRBV7-9	-	TRBJ1-5	-	CASSAGNQPQHF	TGTGCCAGCAGTGCGGGCAATCAGCCCCAGCATTTT
TRBV11-3	-	TRBJ1-1	-	CASSSRSLNTEAFF	TGTGCCAGCAGCTCCCGTAGTTTAAACACTGAAGCTTTCTTT
TRBV7-2	-	TRBJ2-5	-	CASSLGGTQYF	TGTGCCAGCAGCTTAGGCGGGACCCAGTACTTC
TRBV28	-	TRBJ1-6	-	CASSLWGLGSPLHF	TGTGCCAGCAGTTTATGGGGGCTGGGGTCACCCCTCCACTTT
TRBV24-1	TRBD1	TRBJ1-5	-	CATRGTGDSNQPQHF	TGTGCCACCAGGGGGACAGGGGACTCCAATCAGCCCCAGCATTTT
TRBV29-1	-	TRBJ1-1	-	CSVEVGRGTEAFF	TGCAGCGTTGAAGTGGGCCGGGGGACTGAAGCTTTCTTT
TRBV5-1	TRBD2	TRBJ2-5	-	CASSLAGSGGAGETQYF	TGCGCCAGCAGCTTGGCGGGTAGCGGGGGGGCCGGAGAGACCCAGTACTTC
TRBV5-4	TRBD1	TRBJ1-4	few	CAPNLSGQGVGEKLFF	TGTGCCCCCAACCTGAGCGGGCAGGGGGTGGGTGAAAAACTGTTTTTT
TRBV19	-	TRBJ1-5	-	CASTLKRVGGYSNQPQHF	TGTGCCAGTACCTTGAAACGGGTGGGGGGATATAGCAATCAGCCCCAGCATTTT
TRBV7-3	-	TRBJ1-2	-	CASSLEGGGYTF	TGTGCCAGCAGCTTAGAAGGGGGAGGCTACACCTTC
TRBV9	-	TRBJ1-5	-	CASSVGEGTNQPQHF	TGTGCCAGCAGCGTAGGTGAGGGGACAAATCAGCCCCAGCATTTT
TRBV29-1	TRBD1	TRBJ1-2	-	CSVEDRGPYGYTF	TGCAGCGTTGAAGACAGGGGGCCCTATGGCTACACCTTC
TRBV10-3	TRBD1	TRBJ1-2	-	CAISGGRTGPLDYGYTF	TGTGCCATCAGTGGAGGGAGGACAGGGCCGTTAGACTATGGCTACACCTTC
TRBV2	-	TRBJ1-1	-	CASTNPGTEAFF	TGTGCCAGCACTAACCCCGGGACTGAAGCTTTCTTT